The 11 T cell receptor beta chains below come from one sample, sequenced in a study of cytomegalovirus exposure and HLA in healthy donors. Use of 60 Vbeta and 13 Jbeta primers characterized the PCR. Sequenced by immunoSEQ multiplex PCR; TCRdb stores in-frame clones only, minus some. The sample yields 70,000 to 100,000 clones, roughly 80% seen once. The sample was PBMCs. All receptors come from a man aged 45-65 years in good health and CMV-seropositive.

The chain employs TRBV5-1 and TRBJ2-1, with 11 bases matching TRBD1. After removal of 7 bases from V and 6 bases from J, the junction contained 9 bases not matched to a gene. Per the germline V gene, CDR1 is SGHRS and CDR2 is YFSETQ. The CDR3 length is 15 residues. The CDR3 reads CASLTGTGGTNEQFF. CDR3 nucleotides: TGCGCCAGCCTCACCGGGACAGGGGGGACCAATGAGCAGTTCTTC.

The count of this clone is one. CDR3 sequence reads: CASKGPGDADTQYF. For the CDR3, the DNA is TGTGCCAGTAAGGGACCGGGGGACGCAGATACGCAGTATTTT. The gene calls are TRBV7-3 and TRBJ2-3, with a tentative D call TRBD2 (6 bases). This CDR3 is built from 14 residues. The germline V gene encodes CDR1 SGHTA and CDR2 FQGTGA. V was shortened by 9 bases and J by 4 bases, with 17 bases between the two germline ends.

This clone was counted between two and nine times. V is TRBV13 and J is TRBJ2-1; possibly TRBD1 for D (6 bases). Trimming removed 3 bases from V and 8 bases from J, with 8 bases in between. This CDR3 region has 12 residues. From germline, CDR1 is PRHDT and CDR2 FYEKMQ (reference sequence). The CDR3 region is CASSFSGDEQFF. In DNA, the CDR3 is TGTGCCAGCAGCTTTTCAGGGGATGAGCAGTTCTTC.

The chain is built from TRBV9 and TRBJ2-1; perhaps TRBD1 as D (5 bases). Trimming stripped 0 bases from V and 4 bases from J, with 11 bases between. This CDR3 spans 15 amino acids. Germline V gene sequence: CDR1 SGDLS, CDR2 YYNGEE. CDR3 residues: CASSVATGPYNEQFF. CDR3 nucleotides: TGTGCCAGCAGCGTAGCTACAGGACCTTACAATGAGCAGTTCTTC.

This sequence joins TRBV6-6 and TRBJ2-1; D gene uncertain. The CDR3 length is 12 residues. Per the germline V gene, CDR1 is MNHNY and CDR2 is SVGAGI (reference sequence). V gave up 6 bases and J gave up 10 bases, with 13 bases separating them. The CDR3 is CASRINNAEQFF. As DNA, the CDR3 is TGTGCCAGCAGGATTAATAATGCGGAGCAGTTCTTC.

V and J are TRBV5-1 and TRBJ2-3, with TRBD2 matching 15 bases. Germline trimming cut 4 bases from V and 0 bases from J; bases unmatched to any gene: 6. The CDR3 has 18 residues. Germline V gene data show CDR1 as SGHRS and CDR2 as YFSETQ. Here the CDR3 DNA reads TGCGCCAGCAGCCCCGGGACTAGCGGGAGGCCTAGCACAGATACGCAGTATTTT. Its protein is CASSPGTSGRPSTDTQYF.

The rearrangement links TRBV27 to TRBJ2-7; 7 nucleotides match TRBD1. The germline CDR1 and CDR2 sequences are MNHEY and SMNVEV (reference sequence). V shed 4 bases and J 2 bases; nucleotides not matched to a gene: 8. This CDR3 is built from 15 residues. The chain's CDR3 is CASSWTDRSPYEQYF. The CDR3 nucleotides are TGTGCCAGCAGTTGGACGGACAGGTCCCCCTACGAGCAGTACTTC.

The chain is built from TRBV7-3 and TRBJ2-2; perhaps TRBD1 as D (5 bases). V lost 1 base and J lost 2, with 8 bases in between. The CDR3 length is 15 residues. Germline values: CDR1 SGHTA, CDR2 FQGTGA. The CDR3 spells CASSLKQVNTGELFF. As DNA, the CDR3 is TGTGCCAGCAGCTTAAAACAGGTCAACACCGGGGAGCTGTTTTTT.

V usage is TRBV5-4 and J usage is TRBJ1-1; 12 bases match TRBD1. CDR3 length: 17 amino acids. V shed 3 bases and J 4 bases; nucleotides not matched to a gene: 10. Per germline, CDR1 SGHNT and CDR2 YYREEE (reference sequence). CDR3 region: CASSSSRDRGLGTEAFF. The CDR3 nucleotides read TGTGCCAGCAGCTCGTCCCGGGACAGGGGGCTGGGCACTGAAGCTTTCTTT.

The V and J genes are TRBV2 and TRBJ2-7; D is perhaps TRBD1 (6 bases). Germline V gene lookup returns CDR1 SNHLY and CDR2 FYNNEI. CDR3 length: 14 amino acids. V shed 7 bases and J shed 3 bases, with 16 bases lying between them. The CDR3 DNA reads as TGTGCCAGCAACCTAGGACAGAATCACTACGAGCAGTACTTC. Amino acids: CASNLGQNHYEQYF.

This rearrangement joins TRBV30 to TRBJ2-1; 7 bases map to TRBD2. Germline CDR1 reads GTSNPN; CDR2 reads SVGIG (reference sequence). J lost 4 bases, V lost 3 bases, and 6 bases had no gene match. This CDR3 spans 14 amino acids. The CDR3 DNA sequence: TGTGCCTGGAGGACACTAGCGCCGTACAATGAGCAGTTCTTC. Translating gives CAWRTLAPYNEQFF.